The next 11 T cell receptor beta chains were all read from a single sample in a study of CD8+ T cells in alopecia areata (dated by TCRdb to 2016 to 2019). Libraries were made using the immunoSEQ multiplex PCR assay. RNA was extracted from all samples and reverse transcribed into cDNA as template for TCR sequencing. The table was pulled from immuneACCESS by TCRdb, which kept in-frame rearrangements only. Such tables lose some clones; where checked, under half of the loss comes from unresolved V genes, and the rest has no known cause. For this sample the table gives some 200,000 clones, of which approximately 53% were detected only once. Roughly 5.3% of the sample is in the top ten clones. Input material: CD8+ T cells sorted from blood. The receptors were sampled from a human donor in good health.

This clone appeared a single time. The rearrangement links TRBV4-1 to TRBJ1-1, with D perhaps matching TRBD1 (6 bases). Trimming pared 1 base from V and 5 bases from J, leaving 14 bases between. There are 15 residues in the CDR3. Looked up from germline, CDR1 is MGHRA and CDR2 is YSYEKL. CDR3 protein: CASSQGAGALTEAFF. The CDR3 DNA sequence: TGCGCCAGCAGCCAAGGGGCAGGGGCGTTGACTGAAGCTTTCTTT.

V and J are TRBV6-5 and TRBJ1-1; 7 bases match TRBD1. CDR3 size: 14 residues. J was trimmed by 4 bases and V by 4 bases; bases with no gene match: 6. CDR1 MNHEY and CDR2 SVGAGI come from the germline V gene. The DNA of the CDR3 is TGTGCCAGCAGTTCACGACAGGGTGGCACTGAAGCTTTCTTT. Its translation: CASSSRQGGTEAFF.

Worth noting for this clone: This CDR3 is also generated by other DNA sequences in the sample. The rearrangement uses TRBV5-6 and TRBJ2-1; D is unclear. V lost 0 bases to trimming and J lost 4 bases, with 8 bases between them. The CDR3 has 14 residues. Germline assignment: CDR1 SGHDT and CDR2 YYEEEE. The CDR3 sequence is CASSLGGSYNEQFF. CDR3 sequence (DNA): TGTGCCAGCAGCTTGGGTGGGTCTTACAATGAGCAGTTCTTC.

This chain links TRBV15 with TRBJ1-4; unclear D gene. Germline lookup yields CDR1 LNHNV and CDR2 YYDKDF (reference sequence). This CDR3 contains 13 residues. The V end lost 1 base, the J end lost 6 bases, and 6 bases lay between the germline ends. The CDR3 loop is CATSRVRYEKLFF. The CDR3 region has the DNA TGTGCCACCAGCAGAGTCAGATATGAAAAACTGTTTTTT.

V gene TRBV9 combines with J gene TRBJ2-3, with 8 bases lining up with TRBD2. The CDR3 has 18 amino acids. Germline V gene data show CDR1 as SGDLS and CDR2 as YYNGEE. Trimming at V came to 3 bases and at J to 2 bases, leaving 14 bases not matched to a gene. The CDR3 nucleotides are TGTGCCAGCAGCGACCGAGCCAGCGCGGGGGGCTTCACAGATACGCAGTATTTT. It specifies CASSDRASAGGFTDTQYF.

The chain has TRBV30 and TRBJ2-1; the D gene is possibly TRBD1 (5 bases). The germline CDR1 and CDR2 sequences are GTSNPN and SVGIG (reference sequence). CDR3 length: 11 amino acids. Trimming left V 2 bases short and J 10 bases short, with 9 bases between. The CDR3 bases are TGTGCCTGGAGTCAGGGCACGGAGCAGTTCTTC. Amino acid sequence: CAWSQGTEQFF.

This clone was counted between two and nine times. The chain couples TRBV6-5 to TRBJ2-7, with TRBD1 matching over 8 bases. J was trimmed by 3 bases and V by 5 bases; bases with no gene match: 0. The germline V gene has CDR1 MNHEY and CDR2 SVGAGI. The CDR3 contains 12 residues. The CDR3 reads CASSTGGYEQYF. CDR3 nucleotide sequence: TGTGCCAGCAGTACAGGGGGCTACGAGCAGTACTTC.

The CDR3 nucleotides are TGTGCCAGCAGCCAAAGACTCGTCCGCGTCGCACATGGCTACACCTTC. Its translation is CASSQRLVRVAHGYTF. The rearrangement joins TRBV14 to TRBJ1-2; no reliable D call. V was cut by 2 bases and J by 6 bases, with 19 bases left in between. The CDR3 has 16 amino acids. CDR1 and CDR2 from the germline V gene are SGHDN and FVKESK.

This clone was observed a handful of times. The chain employs TRBV4-1 and TRBJ2-1; a possible D gene is TRBD2 (6 bases). With 4 bases removed from V and 0 bases from J, the gap between germline ends came to 16 bases. The germline gives CDR1 MGHRA, CDR2 YSYEKL. The length of the CDR3 is 17 residues. For the CDR3, the DNA is TGCGCCAGCAGCCCTCCTACGCGGGACGCCTCCTACAATGAGCAGTTCTTC. Translation: CASSPPTRDASYNEQFF.

The V call is TRBV5-4, the J call TRBJ2-5; D gene ambiguous. V lost 3 bases, J lost 2 bases, and 11 bases lay in between. The V gene's germline CDR1 is SGHNT and CDR2 YYREEE (reference sequence). The CDR3 loop spans 14 amino acids. CDR3 region: CASSSSGPQETQYF. In nucleotides, the CDR3 is TGTGCCAGCAGCTCTTCCGGGCCTCAAGAGACCCAGTACTTC.

The chain has TRBV30 and TRBJ1-3; TRBD1 is a possible D gene (5 bases). V was cut by 4 bases and J by 8 bases, with 21 bases left in between. Germline CDR1 GTSNPN, CDR2 SVGIG (reference sequence). The CDR3 runs 15 residues. The DNA of the CDR3 is TGTGCCTGGACGCAGGACCTCTTCTCGGGGGACACCATATATTTT. Protein sequence: CAWTQDLFSGDTIYF.